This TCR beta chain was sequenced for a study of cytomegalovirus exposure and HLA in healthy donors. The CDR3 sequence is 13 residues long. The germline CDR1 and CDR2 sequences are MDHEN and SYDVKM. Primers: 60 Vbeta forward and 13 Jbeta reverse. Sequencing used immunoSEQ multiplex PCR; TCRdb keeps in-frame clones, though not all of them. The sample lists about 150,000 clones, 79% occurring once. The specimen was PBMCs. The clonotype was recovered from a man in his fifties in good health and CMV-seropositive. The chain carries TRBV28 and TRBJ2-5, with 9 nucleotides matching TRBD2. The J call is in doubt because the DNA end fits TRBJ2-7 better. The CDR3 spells CAIELAGVHEQYF. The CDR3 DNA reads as TGTGCCATCGAGTTAGCGGGAGTTCACGAGCAGTACTTC.